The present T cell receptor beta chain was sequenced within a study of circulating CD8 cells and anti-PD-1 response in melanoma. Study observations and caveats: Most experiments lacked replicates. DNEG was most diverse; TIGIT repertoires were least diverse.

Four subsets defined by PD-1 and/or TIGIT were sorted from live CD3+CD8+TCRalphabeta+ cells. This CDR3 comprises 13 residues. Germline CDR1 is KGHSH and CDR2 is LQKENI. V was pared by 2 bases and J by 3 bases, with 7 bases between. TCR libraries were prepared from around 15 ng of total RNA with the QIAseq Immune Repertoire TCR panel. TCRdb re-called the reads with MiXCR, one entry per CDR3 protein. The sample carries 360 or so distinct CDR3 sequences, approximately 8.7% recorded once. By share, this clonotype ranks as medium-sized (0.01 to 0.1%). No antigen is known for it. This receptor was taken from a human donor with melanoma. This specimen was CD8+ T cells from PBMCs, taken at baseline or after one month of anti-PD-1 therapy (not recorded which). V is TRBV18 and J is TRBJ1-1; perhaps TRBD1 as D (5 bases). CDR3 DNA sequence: TGTGCCAGCTCACCAGGAGGGGACACTGAAGCTTTCTTT. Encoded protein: CASSPGGDTEAFF.